The 5 T cell receptor beta chains below all came from one sample that was sequenced in a study of blood T cell repertoires in COVID-19. Sequenced by immunoSEQ multiplex PCR; TCRdb stores in-frame clones only, minus some. The table includes 150,000 to 200,000 clones, 80% to 95% detected once. The sequencing input was peripheral blood. These TCRs come from a woman aged 55 to 70 with COVID-19, enrolled during active disease.

CDR3 in DNA: TGTGCCAGCCCAGCGGGCCGGGCCTATGGCTACACCTTC. Its translation: CASPAGRAYGYTF. V is TRBV6-5 and J is TRBJ1-2; D not resolved. Germline values: CDR1 MNHEY, CDR2 SVGAGI. Trimming cost V 8 bases and J 4 bases, with 14 bases left between them. CDR3 length equals 13 residues.

The chain links TRBV5-4 to TRBJ2-3; 11 nucleotides agree with TRBD2. Looked up from germline, CDR1 is SGHNT and CDR2 is YYREEE (reference sequence). The CDR3 runs to 16 residues. Trimming took 4 bases from V and 0 from J; bases not matched to a gene: 4. The CDR3 sequence is CASSQGLAVSTDTQYF. CDR3 nucleotides: TGTGCCAGCAGCCAGGGACTAGCGGTGAGCACAGATACGCAGTATTTT.

This chain uses TRBV30 with TRBJ2-5; perhaps TRBD1 as D (6 bases). V lost 4 bases, J lost 4 bases, and 13 bases lay in between. Germline V gene sequence: CDR1 GTSNPN, CDR2 SVGIG (reference sequence). The CDR3 sequence is 13 residues long. The CDR3 DNA is TGTGCCTGGAAAGGGGACATACCAGAGACCCAGTACTTC. Translated: CAWKGDIPETQYF.

V usage is TRBV9 and J usage is TRBJ2-1; TRBD2 aligns across 11 bases. J gave up 2 bases and V 4 bases, and 2 bases lay outside the gene matches. The CDR3 is 15 amino acids. The germline V gene encodes CDR1 SGDLS and CDR2 YYNGEE. CDR3 DNA sequence: TGTGCCAGCAGCCGTAGCGGGGGGGCCTACAATGAGCAGTTCTTC. Translated, it gives CASSRSGGAYNEQFF.

The rearrangement links TRBV4-2 to TRBJ1-6; the match to TRBD1 covers 9 bases. V shed 6 bases and J 9 bases; nucleotides not matched to a gene: 6. This CDR3 is 14 amino acids long. The germline V gene encodes CDR1 LGHNA and CDR2 YNFKEQ. The DNA for the CDR3 is TGTGCCAGCAGGGGACAGGGCAGGTTTTCACCCCTCCACTTT. This sequence encodes CASRGQGRFSPLHF.